These 22 T cell receptor beta chains were all obtained from the same sample, sequenced in a study of early T cells in non-severe SARS-CoV-2 infection. TCRdb processed the 5' RACE reads anew with MiXCR; each CDR3 protein has one entry. The sample has some 30,000 distinct CDR3 sequences; about 4.2% are singletons. Sequencing was carried out using whole blood. The receptors here all came from an adult who was a healthcare worker with PCR-confirmed SARS-CoV-2 infection or an uninfected control (not recorded which).

This clonotype has at least ten counts. The chain has TRBV10-1 and TRBJ2-2; 8 bases match TRBD2. The CDR3 consists of 16 residues. Germline CDR1 is WNHNN and CDR2 is SYGVQD (reference sequence). Germline trimming cut 0 bases from V and 4 bases from J; bases unmatched to any gene: 4. CDR3 nucleotide sequence: TGCGCCAGCAGTGAGTCGGGACTAGTGGGCACCGGGGAGCTGTTTTTT. Translating it yields CASSESGLVGTGELFF.

This clonotype was found many times. The V call is TRBV6-1, the J call TRBJ2-6; 11 bases fit TRBD1. The CDR3 spans 18 residues. Germline V gene lookup returns CDR1 MNHNS and CDR2 SASEGT. V trimming: 7 bases; J trimming: 0 bases; junction bases outside the gene matches: 8. The CDR3 nucleotides are TGTGCCAGCAAATTTGGGACAGGGGGTCTCTCTGGGGCCAACGTCCTGACTTTC. Amino acids: CASKFGTGGLSGANVLTF.

Ten or more counts support this clonotype. The chain joins TRBV6-1 to TRBJ2-7; 7 bases line up with TRBD2. Trimming removed 10 bases from V and 3 bases from J; junction bases left unmatched: 9. From germline, CDR1 is MNHNS and CDR2 SASEGT. This CDR3 is built from 13 residues. CDR3 coding DNA: TGTGCCACCACCGGGGCGGGAGACTACGAGCAGTACTTC. It is translated as CATTGAGDYEQYF.

In this sample, this clonotype turned up many times. The gene calls are TRBV28 and TRBJ2-7; D is uncertain. Germline V CDR1 and CDR2: MDHEN, SYDVKM. The CDR3 is 12 residues long. Trimming pared 6 bases from V and 4 bases from J, leaving 10 bases between. In DNA form, the CDR3 reads TGTGCCAGCAGCCCGGTTGCTTACGAGCAGTACTTC. Its protein is CASSPVAYEQYF.

This clonotype was found many times. The rearrangement uses TRBV5-1 and TRBJ2-7, with 7 bases identical to TRBD2. Trimming at V came to 8 bases and at J to 2 bases, leaving 7 bases not matched to a gene. This CDR3 is built from 13 residues. Germline V gene data show CDR1 as SGHRS and CDR2 as YFSETQ. The CDR3 is CASTRGETYEQYF. The CDR3 coding sequence is TGCGCCAGTACCCGGGGGGAAACCTACGAGCAGTACTTC.

The chain is built from TRBV19 and TRBJ2-1; 11 bases agree with TRBD2. Germline CDR1 LNHDA, CDR2 SQIVND (reference sequence). The CDR3 totals 18 residues. The junction had 12 bases not matched to a gene; V was cut back by 4 bases and J by 4 bases. The CDR3 sequence: CASSTAPGLAALYNEQFF. The CDR3 nucleotides are TGTGCCAGTAGTACCGCCCCGGGACTAGCGGCCTTATACAATGAGCAGTTCTTC.

This clonotype came up a few times. The chain uses TRBV7-2 and TRBJ2-2; D is uncertain. Trimming left V 3 bases short and J 6 bases short, with 8 bases between. Germline lookup yields CDR1 SGHTA and CDR2 FQGNSA. The CDR3 loop spans 13 amino acids. The CDR3 loop is CASSFIGPGELFF. As DNA, the CDR3 is TGTGCCAGCAGCTTCATAGGTCCCGGGGAGCTGTTTTTT. Full variable domain (remainder filled in from reference TRBV7-2 and TRBJ2-2): GAGVSQSPSNKVTEKGKDVELRCDPISGHTALYWYRQSLGQGLEFLIYFQGNSAPDKSGLPSDRFSAERTGGSVSTLTIQRTQQEDSAVYLCASSFIGPGELFFGEGSRLTVL.

This clonotype appeared many times. This chain joins TRBV11-3 and TRBJ2-1; perhaps TRBD1 as D (6 bases). Germline V gene lookup returns CDR1 SGHNT and CDR2 YENEEA. The V and J ends lost 8 bases and 6 bases respectively, with 26 bases between them. This CDR3 spans 17 amino acids. The CDR3: CASPSPGHQFWGNEQFF. The DNA of the CDR3 is TGTGCCAGCCCATCCCCGGGACACCAATTTTGGGGCAATGAGCAGTTCTTC.

This clonotype was seen repeatedly, ten times or more. The V and J genes are TRBV20-1 and TRBJ2-7; D may be TRBD1 (5 bases). V lost 6 bases to trimming and J lost 6 bases, with 15 bases between them. The CDR3 covers 12 residues. Per germline, CDR1 DFQATT and CDR2 SNEGSKA (reference sequence). The CDR3: CSAPQDGGEQYF. The CDR3 nucleotides are TGCAGTGCGCCACAGGACGGTGGCGAGCAGTACTTC.

This clonotype has at least ten counts. V gene TRBV5-1 combines with J gene TRBJ2-1, with D perhaps matching TRBD2 (5 bases). Per germline, CDR1 SGHRS and CDR2 YFSETQ. Trimming removed 0 bases at V and 3 bases at J, with 13 bases between. The CDR3 is 16 amino acids. In DNA, the CDR3 is TGCGCCAGCAGCTTGGGGCAGGCCGACTACTACAATGAGCAGTTCTTC. Translating it yields CASSLGQADYYNEQFF.

This clonotype has ten or more counts. The chain joins TRBV4-1 to TRBJ2-6, with D perhaps matching TRBD2 (5 bases). The germline CDR1 and CDR2 sequences are MGHRA and YSYEKL. The CDR3 runs to 16 residues. Between the trimmed V and J ends, which lost 4 bases and 0 bases, there was a span of 10 bases. The CDR3 here is CASSPTGLSGANVLTF. DNA of the CDR3: TGCGCCAGCAGCCCTACCGGACTCTCTGGGGCCAACGTCCTGACTTTC.

The chain links TRBV5-1 to TRBJ2-1; weak D call: TRBD2 (5 bases). Germline V lookup: CDR1 SGHRS, CDR2 YFSETQ. The V end was cut by 5 bases, the J end by 7 bases, with 16 bases between. The CDR3 spans 14 residues. CDR3 bases: TGCGCCAGCAGGGCGGCGTGGACTTCTAATGAGCAGTTCTTC. It yields the protein CASRAAWTSNEQFF.

This clonotype appeared many times. The chain employs TRBV27 and TRBJ2-5, with D possibly called TRBD1 or TRBD2 (5 bases each). Per the germline V gene, CDR1 is MNHEY and CDR2 is SMNVEV (reference sequence). V was shortened by 7 bases and J by 4 bases, with 13 bases between the two germline ends. The length of the CDR3 is 13 residues. CDR3 residues: CASTGAQRETQYF. In DNA, the CDR3 is TGTGCCAGCACCGGGGCGCAGAGAGAGACCCAGTACTTC.

The rearrangement joins TRBV6-5 to TRBJ2-3; a weak D match, TRBD1 (5 bases). Per germline, CDR1 MNHEY and CDR2 SVGAGI. The V and J ends lost 2 bases and 0 bases respectively, with 15 bases between them. The CDR3 runs to 17 residues. The CDR3 nucleotides are TGTGCCAGCAGTTACGGGTATGGGGCGGCCAGCACAGATACGCAGTATTTT. It yields the protein CASSYGYGAASTDTQYF.

In this sample, this clonotype turned up a few times. The gene calls are TRBV7-9 and TRBJ2-2; 10 bases fit TRBD1. V shed 6 bases, J shed 3 bases, and the junction held 4 bases outside the gene matches. This CDR3 contains 15 residues. CDR1 is SEHNR, CDR2 FQNEAQ, per germline (reference sequence). The CDR3 spells CASRPGTGDTGELFF. The DNA for the CDR3 is TGTGCCAGCAGGCCCGGGACAGGGGACACCGGGGAGCTGTTTTTT.

The CDR3 spells CASLLAGGPAGELFF. The CDR3 DNA follows: TGCGCCAGCCTTCTAGCGGGAGGGCCCGCCGGGGAGCTGTTTTTT. The gene calls are TRBV5-1 and TRBJ2-2; 12 bases are shared with TRBD2. Trimming cost V 7 bases and J 6 bases; bases outside gene matches: 7. This CDR3 comprises 15 residues. CDR1 and CDR2 from the germline V gene are SGHRS and YFSETQ.

This clonotype was detected many times. This chain connects TRBV11-2 to TRBJ2-1; TRBD1 agrees at 9 bases. V shed 3 bases and J 9 bases; nucleotides not matched to a gene: 9. The CDR3 is 15 amino acids. Germline CDR1 SGHAT, CDR2 FQNNGV. CDR3 nucleotides: TGTGCCAGCAGCTTGGTGGGACAGGGATCCGGTGAGCAGTTCTTC. This sequence encodes CASSLVGQGSGEQFF. Full variable domain (rest looked up from reference TRBV11-2 and TRBJ2-1): EAGVAQSPRYKIIEKRQSVAFWCNPISGHATLYWYQQILGQGPKLLIQFQNNGVVDDSQLPKDRFSAERLKGVDSTLKIQPAKLEDSAVYLCASSLVGQGSGEQFFGPGTRLTVL.

This sequence joins TRBV14 and TRBJ1-2, with TRBD1 identical over 7 bases. The CDR3 runs 15 residues. With V trimmed by 4 bases and J by 3 bases, 8 bases remained unmatched. Germline CDR1 SGHDN, CDR2 FVKESK. The CDR3 nucleotides are TGTGCCAGCAGCCCACACAGGGGAAATGACTATGGCTACACCTTC. Encoded protein: CASSPHRGNDYGYTF. The whole variable domain, remainder taken from reference TRBV14 and TRBJ1-2, is EAGVTQFPSHSVIEKGQTVTLRCDPISGHDNLYWYRRVMGKEIKFLLHFVKESKQDESGMPNNRFLAERTGGTYSTLKVQPAELEDSGVYFCASSPHRGNDYGYTFGSGTRLTVV.

Many counts were recorded for this clonotype. This chain uses TRBV6-6 with TRBJ2-1, with D uncertain. The CDR3 contains 12 residues. Germline V gene sequence: CDR1 MNHNY, CDR2 SVGAGI (reference sequence). V gave up 6 bases and J gave up 3 bases, with 6 bases separating them. The CDR3 DNA sequence: TGTGCCAGCAGCTCCATCTACAATGAGCAGTTCTTC. Amino acids: CASSSIYNEQFF.

This clonotype was detected many times. The chain links TRBV7-7 to TRBJ2-3; TRBD2 aligns across 9 bases. The junction had 12 bases not matched to a gene; V was cut back by 5 bases and J by 6 bases. The CDR3 covers 16 residues. CDR1 is SSHAT, CDR2 FNYEAQ, per germline (reference sequence). CDR3 sequence reads: CASSPGVAGAMDTQYF. CDR3 DNA sequence: TGTGCCAGCAGCCCGGGAGTAGCGGGAGCCATGGATACGCAGTATTTT.

This clonotype occurred many times. The chain employs TRBV28 and TRBJ2-1; the match to TRBD2 covers 10 bases. There are 15 residues in the CDR3. The V segment lost 5 bases and the J segment 7 bases; nucleotides outside the gene matches: 8. Per the germline V gene, CDR1 is MDHEN and CDR2 is SYDVKM. The CDR3 reads CASSISSGSGNEQFF. In nucleotides, the CDR3 is TGTGCCAGCAGTATCTCTAGCGGGAGCGGAAATGAGCAGTTCTTC.

This clonotype showed up many times. The rearrangement joins TRBV28 to TRBJ2-7; D may be TRBD2 (5 bases). V lost 6 bases and J lost 6, with 15 bases in between. There are 13 residues in the CDR3. CDR1 MDHEN and CDR2 SYDVKM come from the germline V gene. The CDR3 region is CASRDGTRFEQYF. CDR3 DNA: TGTGCCAGCAGGGATGGAACTAGATTCGAGCAGTACTTC.